Below, 15 T cell receptor beta chains from the same sample are listed, as sequenced in a study of beta chain features in type 1 diabetes. The authors reverse transcribed all of the isolated RNA, so sequencing captured expressed TCRB transcripts. The method was immunoSEQ multiplex PCR; TCRdb's version includes in-frame clones alone and lacks a portion of them. The data contain 810,000 or so clones, about a sixth of them seen just once; the ten biggest clones take up 0.02% to 0.03%. Sequencing was carried out using naive CD4+ T cells from blood. Receptors originate from a woman under 30 in good health.

This clone turned up a few times. The rearrangement joins TRBV25-1 to TRBJ2-1; no firm D call. The V end was cut by 7 bases, the J end by 0 bases, with 7 bases between. The germline CDR1 and CDR2 sequences are MGHDK and SYGVNS. The CDR3 spans 13 residues. CDR3 nucleotides: TGTGCCAGCACCAAGAGCTCCTACAATGAGCAGTTCTTC. It yields the protein CASTKSSYNEQFF.

The J gene is TRBJ2-1, the V gene TRBV7-3; 8 bases align to TRBD1. Germline V gene lookup returns CDR1 SGHTA and CDR2 FQGTGA. This CDR3 is built from 14 residues. V dropped 5 bases and J dropped 7; count of bases not matched to a gene: 7. The CDR3 region has the DNA TGTGCCAGCAGCCCTGGACAGGGTAAGAATGAGCAGTTCTTC. This codes for CASSPGQGKNEQFF.

The rearrangement joins TRBV7-9 to TRBJ2-1, with TRBD2 matching over 11 bases. Germline assignment: CDR1 SEHNR and CDR2 FQNEAQ (reference sequence). After removal of 7 bases from V and 8 bases from J, the junction contained 10 bases not matched to a gene. This CDR3 is built from 15 residues. The DNA for the CDR3 is TGTGCCAGCATCCTTAGACTAGCGGGATCCGATGAGCAGTTCTTC. Amino acid sequence: CASILRLAGSDEQFF.

Here the CDR3 reads CASSFRDLYGYTF. The CDR3, as DNA: TGTGCCAGCAGCTTTCGGGACCTCTATGGCTACACCTTC. The genes are TRBV7-9 and TRBJ1-2; weak D call: TRBD1 (5 bases). Between the trimmed V and J ends, which lost 3 bases and 4 bases, there was a span of 9 bases. CDR1 and CDR2 from the germline V gene are SEHNR and FQNEAQ (reference sequence). The CDR3 has 13 amino acids.

The J gene is TRBJ1-2, the V gene TRBV28, with 7 bases matching TRBD1. Trimming removed 6 bases from V and 8 bases from J; junction bases left unmatched: 6. Per germline, CDR1 MDHEN and CDR2 SYDVKM. The CDR3 spans 12 residues. The CDR3 coding sequence is TGTGCCAGCAGCACAGGGGTAGGCGGCTACACCTTC. Protein: CASSTGVGGYTF.

With regard to this clone: Other DNA sequences in this sample translate to the same CDR3. The chain recombines TRBV27 with TRBJ2-1; 7 positions agree with TRBD2. From germline, CDR1 is MNHEY and CDR2 SMNVEV (reference sequence). V shed 3 bases, J shed 8 bases, and the junction held 7 bases outside the gene matches. The CDR3 covers 14 residues. CDR3 bases: TGTGCCAGCAGTTTGAGGGCCCGGGGGGATGAGCAGTTCTTC. Residues: CASSLRARGDEQFF.

In this sample, this clone turned up a few times. The chain recombines TRBV9 with TRBJ2-7; no reliable D call. CDR3 length: 15 amino acids. Germline CDR1 SGDLS, CDR2 YYNGEE. Trimming left V 1 base short and J 3 bases short, with 14 bases between. The CDR3 nucleotides read TGTGCCAGCAGCGTATCCGGGCAGGCGAGCTACGAGCAGTACTTC. It specifies CASSVSGQASYEQYF.

Points on this clone: Other DNA sequences in this sample translate to the same CDR3. This rearrangement joins TRBV28 to TRBJ1-4; D might be TRBD1 (5 bases). CDR1 MDHEN and CDR2 SYDVKM come from the germline V gene. CDR3 size: 14 residues. V was pared by 2 bases and J by 8 bases, with 12 bases between. In DNA form, the CDR3 reads TGTGCCAGCAGTTTAAGTGGGGCAGGAGAAAAACTGTTTTTT. Residues: CASSLSGAGEKLFF.

V usage is TRBV7-2 and J usage is TRBJ2-7, with a possible D match to TRBD2 (5 bases). The CDR3 runs to 14 residues. Trimming left V 3 bases short and J 6 bases short, with 15 bases between. Germline loops: CDR1 SGHTA, CDR2 FQGNSA. The DNA of the CDR3 is TGTGCCAGCAGCTTTTTGGGAGCTCGGGCCGAGCAGTACTTC. This codes for CASSFLGARAEQYF. The full variable domain, completed using reference TRBV7-2 and TRBJ2-7, is GAGVSQSPSNKVTEKGKDVELRCDPISGHTALYWYRQSLGQGLEFLIYFQGNSAPDKSGLPSDRFSAERTGGSVSTLTIQRTQQEDSAVYLCASSFLGARAEQYFGPGTRLTVT.

The V gene is TRBV2, the J gene TRBJ2-7; D ambiguous. CDR1 and CDR2 (germline): SNHLY, FYNNEI. This CDR3 contains 13 residues. V lost 11 bases and J 3 bases, leaving 17 bases between the germline ends. The CDR3 DNA reads TGTGCCGGGATGCGGATTTCTAACTACGAGCAGTACTTC. This codes for CAGMRISNYEQYF.

This clone has only a few counts. Other DNA sequences of this sample code for an identical CDR3. This chain links TRBV28 with TRBJ1-2; a weak D match, TRBD1 (6 bases). CDR1 MDHEN and CDR2 SYDVKM come from the germline V gene. CDR3 length: 12 amino acids. Trimming shortened V by 6 bases and J by 8 bases, and 13 bases separated the two germline ends. The CDR3 DNA is TGTGCCAGCAGCAGGGGTTTGAGAGGCTACACCTTC. Protein: CASSRGLRGYTF.

The V and J genes are TRBV5-4 and TRBJ2-2; TRBD2 might be the D (5 bases). CDR3 size: 17 residues. V was pared by 4 bases and J by 0 bases, with 16 bases between. The germline CDR1 and CDR2 sequences are SGHNT and YYREEE (reference sequence). The DNA of the CDR3 is TGTGCCAGCAGCAATTACCGAGGGAGCGCGAACACCGGGGAGCTGTTTTTT. This gives the protein CASSNYRGSANTGELFF.

The rearrangement uses TRBV15 and TRBJ2-3, with D possibly matching TRBD2 (6 bases). Germline V gene data show CDR1 as LNHNV and CDR2 as YYDKDF (reference sequence). V dropped 2 bases and J dropped 14 bases, with 11 bases sitting between them. The CDR3 consists of 11 residues. CDR3 DNA sequence: TGTGCCACCAGCAGACTAGCGAAAGTGTATTTT. Amino acids: CATSRLAKVYF.

Details on this clone: The sample holds other DNA sequences that translate to the same CDR3. The rearrangement uses TRBV7-9 and TRBJ2-5; D gene uncertain. The CDR3 is made up of 14 amino acids. The V end was cut by 2 bases, the J end by 2 bases, with 9 bases between. Germline CDR1 is SEHNR and CDR2 is FQNEAQ (reference sequence). CDR3 region: CASSLRAGQETQYF. CDR3 DNA sequence: TGTGCCAGCAGCTTACGAGCAGGTCAAGAGACCCAGTACTTC.

This clone occurred a few times. This chain links TRBV27 with TRBJ1-1; TRBD1 is a possible D gene (5 bases). Germline V lookup: CDR1 MNHEY, CDR2 SMNVEV (reference sequence). V was shortened by 5 bases and J by 6 bases, with 19 bases between the two germline ends. The CDR3 extends over 15 amino acids. CDR3 bases: TGTGCCAGCAGTCTGTTCTGGGGCGGGGCAGCTGAAGCTTTCTTT. Residues: CASSLFWGGAAEAFF.